This T cell receptor (beta chain) was captured in a study of cytomegalovirus exposure and HLA in healthy donors. Study-wide results and limits: The study flagged around 160 TCR beta chains as cytomegalovirus-associated. TRBV6-2, TRBV6-3 and other indistinguishable V segments were excluded.

The PCR contained 60 Vbeta and 13 Jbeta primers. This table comes from immunoSEQ multiplex PCR, and its TCRdb copy is limited to in-frame clones, with some not included. The sample records under 200,000 clones, 70% to 80% being singletons. Germline CDR1 and CDR2: MNHNS and SASEGT. V was shortened by 4 bases and J by 10 bases, with 17 bases between the two germline ends. The CDR3 has 14 residues. Regarding this clone: Antigen: not known.

Donors were nominally healthy when sampled, though unrecorded immune exposures were likely. The rearrangement joins TRBV6-1 to TRBJ2-1, with D possibly matching TRBD1 (5 bases). The sample was PBMCs. This clonotype was obtained from a man in his sixties in good health and CMV-seronegative. CDR3 in DNA: TGTGCCAGCAGTGGGTCCTTGACAGTCTACGAGCAGTTCTTC. Protein product: CASSGSLTVYEQFF.